This TCR beta chain stems from a study of cytomegalovirus exposure and HLA in healthy donors. Of note for this clone: Its matching antigen is unknown.

Points from the study as a whole: It was only CMV serostatus that was available as immune exposure information.

The V and J ends lost 3 bases and 3 bases respectively, with 12 bases between them. Germline V gives CDR1 SNHLY, CDR2 FYNNEI. The CDR3 is 15 residues long. The PCR contained 60 Vbeta and 13 Jbeta primers. This table comes from immunoSEQ multiplex PCR, and its TCRdb copy is limited to in-frame clones, with some not included. Of tens of thousands of clones listed, roughly 82% were seen once; the top ten hold about 2%. The gene calls are TRBV2 and TRBJ1-5; perhaps TRBD1 as D (6 bases). The TCR originated in a man aged 18-30 years in good health and CMV-seronegative. What was sequenced was PBMCs. CDR3 protein: CASSEGAGSNQPQHF. The CDR3 coding sequence is TGTGCCAGCAGTGAGGGGGCAGGGTCCAATCAGCCCCAGCATTTT. Filled out from reference TRBV2 and TRBJ1-5, the complete variable domain reads EPEVTQTPSHQVTQMGQEVILRCVPISNHLYFYWYRQILGQKVEFLVSFYNNEISEKSEIFDDQFSVERPDGSNFTLKIRSTKLEDSAMYFCASSEGAGSNQPQHFGDGTRLSIL.